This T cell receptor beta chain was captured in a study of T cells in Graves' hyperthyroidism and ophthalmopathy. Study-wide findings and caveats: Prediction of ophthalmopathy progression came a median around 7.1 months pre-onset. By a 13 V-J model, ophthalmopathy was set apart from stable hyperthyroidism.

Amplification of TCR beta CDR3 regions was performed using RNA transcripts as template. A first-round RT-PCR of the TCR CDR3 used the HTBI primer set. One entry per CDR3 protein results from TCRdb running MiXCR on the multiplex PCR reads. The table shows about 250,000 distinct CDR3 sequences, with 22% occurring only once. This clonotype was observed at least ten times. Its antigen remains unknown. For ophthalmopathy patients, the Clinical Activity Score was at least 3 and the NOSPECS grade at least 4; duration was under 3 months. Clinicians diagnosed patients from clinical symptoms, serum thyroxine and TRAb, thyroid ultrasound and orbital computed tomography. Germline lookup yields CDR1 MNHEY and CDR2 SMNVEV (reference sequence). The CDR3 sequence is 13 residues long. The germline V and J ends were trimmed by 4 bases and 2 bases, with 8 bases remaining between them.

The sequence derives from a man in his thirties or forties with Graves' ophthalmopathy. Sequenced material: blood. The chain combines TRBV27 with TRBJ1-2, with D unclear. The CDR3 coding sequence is TGTGCCAGCAGTTCGACACTGAACTATGGCTACACCTTC. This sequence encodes CASSSTLNYGYTF.